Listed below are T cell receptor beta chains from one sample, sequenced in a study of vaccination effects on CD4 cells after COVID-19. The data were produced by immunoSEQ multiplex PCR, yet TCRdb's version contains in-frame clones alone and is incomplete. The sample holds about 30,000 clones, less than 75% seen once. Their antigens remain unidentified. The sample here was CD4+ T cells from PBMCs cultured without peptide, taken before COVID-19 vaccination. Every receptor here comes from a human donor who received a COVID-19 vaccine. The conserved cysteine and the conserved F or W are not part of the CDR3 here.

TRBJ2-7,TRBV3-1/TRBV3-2,ASSQSGLAGGYEQY
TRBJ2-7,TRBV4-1,ASSQPRTGRYEQY
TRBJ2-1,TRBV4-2,ASSTPPGNEQF
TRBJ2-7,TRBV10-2,ASSESWGPYEQY
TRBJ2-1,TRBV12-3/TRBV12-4,ASSRQDYNEQF
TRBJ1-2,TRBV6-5,ASSYVRTGGGYGYT
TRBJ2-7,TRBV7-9,ASSPKMAGTSYEQY
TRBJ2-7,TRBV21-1,ASSKKRSGRSAEQY
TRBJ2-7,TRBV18,ASSPDSSYEQY
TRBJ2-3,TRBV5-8,ASSFGGYTQY
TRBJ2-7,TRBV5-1,ASRQTHPLRQGATYEQY
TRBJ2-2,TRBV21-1,ASRDGRAASGRFGTGELF
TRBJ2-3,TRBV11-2,ASRLAGTDTQY
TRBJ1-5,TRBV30,AWRPAGTGNQPQH
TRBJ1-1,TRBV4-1,ASSQEGWNTEAF
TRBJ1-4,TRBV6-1,ASSEFYRGLSEKLF
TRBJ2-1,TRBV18,ASSPVSGTYNEQF
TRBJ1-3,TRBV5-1,ASSLLGQGGNTIY
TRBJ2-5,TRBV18,ASSPKRVSETQY
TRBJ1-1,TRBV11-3,ASNNRGAF
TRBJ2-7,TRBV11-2,ASSLVGGGAVGSYEQY
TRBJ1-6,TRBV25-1,ASSVDRGNSPLH